The 2 T cell receptor beta chains in this list originate from one sample, sequenced in a study of blood T cell repertoires in COVID-19. Libraries were prepared by immunoSEQ multiplex PCR; TCRdb keeps only in-frame clonotypes and omits some of them. The sample holds about 350,000 clones; around nine tenths are singletons and the top ten take about 0.94%. The specimen was PBMCs or T cells enriched from blood (not recorded which). These receptors were obtained from a woman in her 30s who had been exposed to COVID-19.

The chain employs TRBV12-3 or TRBV12-4 and TRBJ1-5; D is unclear. The CDR3 has 13 amino acids. The V gene lost 4 bases and the J gene lost 0 bases, with 4 bases spanning the gap. CDR3 protein: CASSSYSNQPQHF. CDR3 sequence (DNA): TGTGCCAGCAGTTCTTATAGCAATCAGCCCCAGCATTTT.

The chain links TRBV19 to TRBJ1-5; D gene unclear. CDR1 and CDR2 from the germline V gene are LNHDA and SQIVND (reference sequence). Trimming shortened V by 7 bases and J by 4 bases, and 20 bases separated the two germline ends. This CDR3 contains 16 residues. CDR3 region: CASTYSPGRKNQPQHF. The DNA of the CDR3 is TGTGCCAGTACCTATTCCCCTGGGAGGAAGAATCAGCCCCAGCATTTT.